The entry below gives a single T cell receptor (beta chain) sequence along with its context. Some clones are missing from TCRdb's copy, which holds only in-frame ones; the method was immunoSEQ multiplex PCR. The data show about 270,000 clones, approximately 92% seen once. These data originate in a study of blood T cell repertoires in COVID-19. Across the study: Samples came from the United States, Italy and Spain, spanning acute and convalescent COVID-19.

CDR1 is SEHNR, CDR2 FQNEAQ, per germline (reference sequence). Trimming took 1 base from V and 2 from J, leaving 11 bases between them. The CDR3 sequence is 15 residues long. This study enrolled people aged 18 to 89 from around 26 US geographic areas. Participants had their cohort set by participant-reported clinical history. This clonotype originated in a woman aged 18-29 years who had recovered from COVID-19. The chain links TRBV7-9 to TRBJ1-1, with a possible D match to TRBD1 (5 bases). Sequencing was performed on PBMCs or T cells enriched from blood (not recorded which). In DNA form, the CDR3 reads TGTGCCAGCAGCTTAGAGGGGTTCGTAAACACTGAAGCTTTCTTT. This codes for CASSLEGFVNTEAFF.